This entry concerns a single T cell receptor (beta chain). The authors' processing: Estimates of nucleated cell counts were drawn from the amplification of reference gene primers. Profiling relied on immunoSEQ multiplex PCR, and the TCRdb table lists in-frame clones only, not all of them. Clone size and V and J calls were adopted from that table, with D and trimming inferred from the DNA. The sample lists 200,000 to 250,000 clones; 84% were seen once. The data were taken from a study of blood T cell repertoires in COVID-19. About the study: T cells, B-cell-depleted T cells, or PBMCs supplied cDNA or gDNA.

All recovered Cohort 3 donors got two negative PCRs, got clearance, or saw symptom resolution. Sequences were obtained from PBMCs or T cells enriched from blood (not recorded which). The clonotype was recovered from a man in his sixties who had recovered from COVID-19.

In nucleotides, the CDR3 is TGTGCCAGTAGGGAACAGGGGAGAAACAATGAGCAGTTCTTC. This encodes CASREQGRNNEQFF. This chain uses TRBV19 with TRBJ2-1; 7 nucleotides align to TRBD1. Germline CDR1 and CDR2: LNHDA and SQIVND (reference sequence). The CDR3 contains 14 residues. The ends lost 6 bases at V and 5 bases at J; junction bases unmatched: 7.